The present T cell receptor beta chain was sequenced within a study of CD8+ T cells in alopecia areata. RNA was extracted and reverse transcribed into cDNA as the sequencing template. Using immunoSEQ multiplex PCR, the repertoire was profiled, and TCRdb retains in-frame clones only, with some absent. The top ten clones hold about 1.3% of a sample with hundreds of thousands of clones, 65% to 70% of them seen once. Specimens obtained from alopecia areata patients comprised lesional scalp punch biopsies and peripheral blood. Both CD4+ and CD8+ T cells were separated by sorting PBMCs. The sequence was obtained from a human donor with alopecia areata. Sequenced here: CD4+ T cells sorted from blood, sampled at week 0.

The CDR3 reads CASSVETDTQYF. The CDR3 coding sequence is TGTGCCAGCAGCGTAGAAACAGATACGCAGTATTTT. The chain couples TRBV9 to TRBJ2-3, with D unclear. This CDR3 is 12 amino acids long. Between the trimmed V and J ends, which lost 0 bases and 3 bases, there was a span of 2 bases. The germline V gene has CDR1 SGDLS and CDR2 YYNGEE.